These 15 T cell receptor beta chains came from one sample sequenced in a study of molecular identifiers for immune sequencing clone quantification (dated by TCRdb to about 2018). Library prep was done by PCR. The sequencer was a NextSeq 500. The public reads were reprocessed in TCRdb via fastp at Q25 and MiXCR, keeping in-frame beta chains. When rows share a CDR3 protein, they turn into one entry using the most common DNA and genes. The sample yields about half a million distinct CDR3 sequences; around 25% were counted once. Roughly 0.77% of the sample belongs to the ten largest clones. Sequences were obtained from naive CD8+ T cells from blood, with Jurkat cell RNA spiked in. According to the study, the label for this sample's cell subset or site signals: FACS-sorted CD8+CD4-CCR7+CD45RA+ naive T cells. The receptors derive from a human donor in good health. Some libraries in this study had Jurkat cell RNA spiked in.

This clonotype showed up many times. The chain recombines TRBV6-2 or TRBV6-3 with TRBJ1-1; unclear D gene. CDR1 is MNHEY, CDR2 SVGEGT, per germline. The CDR3 loop spans 13 amino acids. V gave up 2 bases and J gave up 5 bases, with 9 bases separating them. The CDR3: CASSYDWATEAFF. The CDR3 bases are TGTGCCAGCAGTTACGATTGGGCTACTGAAGCTTTCTTT.

With respect to this clonotype: A much larger clone sits a single nucleotide away, making a read error possible. This CDR3 is CASSPDKGGYEQYF. The CDR3 region has the DNA TGTGCCAGCAGCCCAGACAAGGGGGGTTACGAGCAGTACTTC. This chain links TRBV7-2 with TRBJ2-7; D may match TRBD1 or TRBD2 (6 bases each). Germline-derived CDR1 and CDR2 are SGHTA and FQGNSA. V was trimmed by 5 bases and J by 4 bases, leaving 15 bases between them. The CDR3 contains 14 residues.

The rearrangement joins TRBV6-1 to TRBJ2-3; 10 bases fit TRBD1. The CDR3 spans 16 residues. V lost 11 bases and J lost 6; bases outside the gene matches: 17. CDR1 is MNHNS, CDR2 SASEGT, per germline. CDR3 sequence: CARNPLGTGERDTQYF. CDR3 DNA: TGTGCCCGCAATCCCCTGGGGACAGGGGAGAGGGATACGCAGTATTTT.

The chain uses TRBV12-3 or TRBV12-4 and TRBJ2-3; 13 bases align to TRBD2. This CDR3 has 22 amino acids. With 6 bases clipped from V and 0 bases from J, the junction kept 21 bases outside the gene matches. CDR3 in amino acids: CASSPIGGSGTSGTLSTDTQYF. The CDR3 bases are TGTGCCAGCAGCCCAATAGGGGGCTCCGGGACTAGCGGGACCTTAAGCACAGATACGCAGTATTTT.

The chain employs TRBV30 and TRBJ1-1; D is unresolved. This CDR3 is 13 amino acids long. Deletions cut 2 bases from V and 4 bases from J, with 11 bases between. CDR1 and CDR2 (germline): GTSNPN, SVGIG (reference sequence). The CDR3 region is CAWSFRKGTEAFF. The CDR3 nucleotides are TGTGCCTGGAGTTTCCGAAAGGGCACTGAAGCTTTCTTT.

This rearrangement joins TRBV11-2 to TRBJ2-7; 7 bases line up with TRBD1. Germline loops: CDR1 SGHAT, CDR2 FQNNGV. This CDR3 region has 15 residues. The V gene end was trimmed by 1 base and the J gene end by 1 base; junction bases not matched to a gene: 4. The CDR3 here is CASSLVGTVSYEQYF. CDR3 DNA: TGTGCCAGCAGCTTAGTCGGGACAGTATCCTACGAGCAGTACTTC.

The V gene is TRBV27, the J gene TRBJ1-1; no definite D call. The germline V and J ends were trimmed by 0 bases and 4 bases, with 12 bases remaining between them. Per the germline V gene, CDR1 is MNHEY and CDR2 is SMNVEV (reference sequence). This CDR3 is 15 amino acids long. The CDR3 DNA follows: TGTGCCAGCAGTTTATCGGCAGGATGGAGCACTGAAGCTTTCTTT. This gives the protein CASSLSAGWSTEAFF.

The chain links TRBV6-2 or TRBV6-3 to TRBJ1-2; 7 bases line up with TRBD1. V lost 10 bases and J lost 0; bases outside the gene matches: 2. Germline V lookup: CDR1 MNHEY, CDR2 SVGEGT. This CDR3 spans 12 amino acids. The CDR3, as DNA: TGTGCCATCGGACAGGCTAACTATGGCTACACCTTC. Translation: CAIGQANYGYTF.

This clonotype was recorded a few times. The chain is built from TRBV20-1 and TRBJ1-1; D perhaps matches TRBD1 (5 bases). The CDR3 consists of 13 residues. V lost 4 bases, J lost 3 bases, and 12 bases lay in between. Germline V gene lookup returns CDR1 DFQATT and CDR2 SNEGSKA (reference sequence). CDR3 sequence reads: CSATAEGYTEAFF. The CDR3 DNA is TGCAGTGCTACGGCGGAGGGGTACACTGAAGCTTTCTTT.

The chain combines TRBV11-2 with TRBJ1-1, with a possible D match to TRBD1 (5 bases). The germline gives CDR1 SGHAT, CDR2 FQNNGV. The CDR3 loop spans 14 amino acids. The V and J ends lost 2 bases and 7 bases respectively, with 14 bases between them. DNA for the CDR3: TGTGCCAGCAGCTTAATCGCCAGGGTTGTTGAAGCTTTCTTT. It yields the protein CASSLIARVVEAFF.

This clonotype was found a few times. The rearrangement uses TRBV11-2 and TRBJ1-4; the D is unclear. The CDR3 covers 17 residues. Per the germline V gene, CDR1 is SGHAT and CDR2 is FQNNGV. V was cut by 1 base and J by 0 bases, with 12 bases left in between. The CDR3 nucleotides read TGTGCCAGCAGCTTAGCTCTCCCGGTTGCAACTAATGAAAAACTGTTTTTT. Its protein product is CASSLALPVATNEKLFF.

Ten or more counts support this clonotype. This chain joins TRBV5-6 and TRBJ2-3; 8 bases are a match to TRBD2. The CDR3 is 16 amino acids. Germline trimming cut 0 bases from V and 8 bases from J; bases unmatched to any gene: 11. Germline V gene lookup returns CDR1 SGHDT and CDR2 YYEEEE. CDR3 sequence reads: CASSLEVPGLDGTQYF. CDR3 sequence (DNA): TGTGCCAGCAGCTTGGAAGTACCGGGACTAGATGGTACGCAGTATTTT.

This clonotype was seen at least ten times. The chain couples TRBV6-6 to TRBJ2-7; D is tentatively TRBD1 or TRBD2 (5 bases each). The CDR3 sequence is 15 residues long. Deletions cut 0 bases from V and 5 bases from J, with 14 bases between. The germline CDR1 and CDR2 sequences are MNHNY and SVGAGI (reference sequence). Here the CDR3 reads CASSYSTFGTDEQYF. CDR3 DNA: TGTGCCAGCAGTTACTCGACATTTGGGACGGACGAGCAGTACTTC.

The chain recombines TRBV25-1 with TRBJ2-4; the D gene is possibly TRBD2 (5 bases). This CDR3 has 13 amino acids. V lost 2 bases to trimming and J lost 11 bases, with 13 bases between them. Germline CDR1 MGHDK, CDR2 SYGVNS. The CDR3 nucleotides are TGTGCCAGCAGTGAAACACCCCAGGAGGTTCAGTACTTC. This codes for CASSETPQEVQYF.

This clonotype occurred a few times. The CDR3 DNA sequence: TGTGCCAGCAGCCAAGTACAGGGGGCGTACAATGAGCAGTTCTTC. It specifies CASSQVQGAYNEQFF. This sequence joins TRBV14 and TRBJ2-1; 9 positions match TRBD1. The CDR3 length is 15 residues. Unmatched junction bases numbered 2, after V lost 1 base and J lost 4 bases. Per germline, CDR1 SGHDN and CDR2 FVKESK.